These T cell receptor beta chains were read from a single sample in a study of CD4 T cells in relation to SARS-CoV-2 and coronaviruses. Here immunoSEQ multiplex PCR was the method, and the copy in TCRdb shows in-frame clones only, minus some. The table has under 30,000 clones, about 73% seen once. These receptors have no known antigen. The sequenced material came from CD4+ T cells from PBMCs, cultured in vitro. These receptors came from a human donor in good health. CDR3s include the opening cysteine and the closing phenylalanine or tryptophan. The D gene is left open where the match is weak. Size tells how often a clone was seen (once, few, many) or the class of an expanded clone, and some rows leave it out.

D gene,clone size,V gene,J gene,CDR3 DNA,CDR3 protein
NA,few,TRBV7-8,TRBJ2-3,TGTGCCAGCAGTCAACAGGAGTTCACAGATACGCAGTATTTT,CASSQQEFTDTQYF
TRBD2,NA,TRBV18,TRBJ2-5,TGTGCCAGCTCACCATCGGGAGGGGAGACCCAGTACTTC,CASSPSGGETQYF
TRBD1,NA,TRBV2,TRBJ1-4,TGTGCCAGCAGCCTTCGTGCTGGGACAGGGGTTCTATCGGCTAATGAAAAACTGTTTTTT,CASSLRAGTGVLSANEKLFF
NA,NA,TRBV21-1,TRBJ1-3,TGTGCCAGCCATGACAGGGGGTCTGGAAACACCATATATTTT,CASHDRGSGNTIYF
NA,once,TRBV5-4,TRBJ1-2,TGTGCCAGCAGTCATGACAGACTTAACTATGGCTACACCTTC,CASSHDRLNYGYTF
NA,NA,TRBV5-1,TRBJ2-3,TGCGCCAGCACCCCGAGGGCGGGCCGCGGGGATACGCAGTATTTT,CASTPRAGRGDTQYF
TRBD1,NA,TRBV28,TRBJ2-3,TGTGCCAGCAGATCCACCGCCCCCACAGGGGTCGAAGATACGCAGTATTTT,CASRSTAPTGVEDTQYF
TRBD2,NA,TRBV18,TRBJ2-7,TGTGCCAGCTCGACGGGACTAGCGGACGAGCAGTACTTC,CASSTGLADEQYF
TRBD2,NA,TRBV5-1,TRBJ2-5,TGCGCCAGCAGCTTGGCACAGCGGGGGGGCTTAGAGACCCAGTACTTC,CASSLAQRGGLETQYF
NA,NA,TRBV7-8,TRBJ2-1,TGTGCCAGCAGCTTAGATCAGGGGTTGAATGAGCAGTTCTTC,CASSLDQGLNEQFF
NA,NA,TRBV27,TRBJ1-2,TGTGCCAGCAGCGGAGGAGATCACGGTCGTAACTATGGCTACACCTTC,CASSGGDHGRNYGYTF
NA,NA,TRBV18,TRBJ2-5,TGTGCCAGCTCACCCACAGGAGGGGAGACCCAGTACTTC,CASSPTGGETQYF
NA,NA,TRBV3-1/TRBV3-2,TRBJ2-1,TGTGCCAGCAGCCGATACGGGACCGGTCTTGGATATGAGCAGTTCTTC,CASSRYGTGLGYEQFF
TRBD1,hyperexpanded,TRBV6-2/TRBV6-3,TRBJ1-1,TGTGCCAGCAGTCCCAGGGGGCGCGGAGCTTTCTTT,CASSPRGRGAFF
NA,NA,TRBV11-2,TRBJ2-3,TGTGCCAGCAGCTCACCGACACTCACAGATACGCAGTATTTT,CASSSPTLTDTQYF
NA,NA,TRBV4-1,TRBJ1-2,TGCGCCAGCAGCCAAGGCGACAGGCCTTACTTCGGCTACACCTTC,CASSQGDRPYFGYTF
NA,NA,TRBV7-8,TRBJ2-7,TGTGCCAGCAGCCCTGACCTTCTGGACGAGCAGTACTTC,CASSPDLLDEQYF
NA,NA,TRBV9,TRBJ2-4,TGTGCCAGCAGCCACGGTGGGAATTCGGCCAAAAACATTCAGTACTTC,CASSHGGNSAKNIQYF
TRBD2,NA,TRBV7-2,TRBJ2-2,TGTGCCAGCAGCGCACTAGCGGGGCCTGGCACCGGGGAGCTGTTTTTT,CASSALAGPGTGELFF
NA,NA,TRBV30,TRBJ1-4,TGTGCCTGGGGCTCCGGGGTTGTGGGCGAAAAACTGTTTTTT,CAWGSGVVGEKLFF
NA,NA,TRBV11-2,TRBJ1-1,TGTGCCAGCAGCTTAGGGGGGGCGCAAAACACTGAAGCTTTCTTT,CASSLGGAQNTEAFF
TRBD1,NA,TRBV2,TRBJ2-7,TGTGCCAGCAGTGAAGGGGGACAGGGTGGCTCCGAGCAGTACTTC,CASSEGGQGGSEQYF
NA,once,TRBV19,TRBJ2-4,TGTGCCAGTATGGGTCAGGCCAAAAACATTCAGTACTTC,CASMGQAKNIQYF
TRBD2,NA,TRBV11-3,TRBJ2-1,TGTGCCAGCAGCGAAGGACGGCGACTAGCGGTCTACAATGAGCAGTTCTTC,CASSEGRRLAVYNEQFF
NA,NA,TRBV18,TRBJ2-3,TGTGCCAGCTCACCGCAGGGGAGTATCACAGATACGCAGTATTTT,CASSPQGSITDTQYF
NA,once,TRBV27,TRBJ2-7,TGTGCCAGCAGTCCGCTAGCGAGATCCTACGAGCAGTACTTC,CASSPLARSYEQYF
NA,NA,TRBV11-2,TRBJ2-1,TGTGCCAGCAGCTCCCCTACCGACTGGTCCCTATCTGTCAATGAGCAGTTCTTC,CASSSPTDWSLSVNEQFF
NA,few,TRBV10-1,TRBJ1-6,TGCGCCAGCAGTGCGAACGGGGTTTCACCCCTCCACTTT,CASSANGVSPLHF
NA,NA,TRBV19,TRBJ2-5,TGTGCCAGTAGATCTGAAGGGAAGACCCAGTACTTC,CASRSEGKTQYF
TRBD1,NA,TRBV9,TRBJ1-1,TGTGCCAGCAGCACCCGACAGGGTCCCCTGAACACTGAAGCTTTCTTT,CASSTRQGPLNTEAFF
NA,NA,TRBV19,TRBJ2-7,TGTGCCAGTAGTATTCGAGGAGGGGTACTCTACGAGCAGTACTTC,CASSIRGGVLYEQYF
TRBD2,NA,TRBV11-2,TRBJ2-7,TGTGCCAGCAGCTTAGGTCGGAGCGGGAGCTACTCCTACGAGCAGTACTTC,CASSLGRSGSYSYEQYF
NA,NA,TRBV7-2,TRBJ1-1,TGTGCCAGCAGCTTAGGGGTTCTCATGAACACTGAAGCTTTCTTT,CASSLGVLMNTEAFF
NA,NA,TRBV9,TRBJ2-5,TGTGCCAGCAGCCCTCGCAGGGCAGAGGCAAAGGAGACCCAGTACTTC,CASSPRRAEAKETQYF
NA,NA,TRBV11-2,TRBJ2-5,TGTGCCAGCAGCCGCGGACTCGGTGGAGAGACCCAGTACTTC,CASSRGLGGETQYF
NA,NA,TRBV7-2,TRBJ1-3,TGTGCCAGCAGGCCGACAGTAGGATGGGGAAACACCATATATTTT,CASRPTVGWGNTIYF
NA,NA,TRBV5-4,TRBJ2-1,TGTGCCAGCAGCCGGGAGCTGGGAAACAATGAGCAGTTCTTC,CASSRELGNNEQFF
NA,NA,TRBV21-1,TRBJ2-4,TGTGCCAGCAGCAATCGCACGACAGGGGTAGCCAAAAACATTCAGTACTTC,CASSNRTTGVAKNIQYF
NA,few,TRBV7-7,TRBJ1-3,TGTGCCAGCAGCTTAGAGGCGGGGGCTGGAAACACCATATATTTT,CASSLEAGAGNTIYF
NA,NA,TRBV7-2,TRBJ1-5,TGTGCCAGCGGGAATAGCAATCAGCCCCAGCATTTT,CASGNSNQPQHF
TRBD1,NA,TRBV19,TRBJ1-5,TGTGCCAGTAGTATGACAGGGGGCGTTCAGCCCCAGCATTTT,CASSMTGGVQPQHF
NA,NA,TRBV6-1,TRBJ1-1,TGTGCCAGCAGTGATCTACGGGGGGCTGAAGCTTTCTTT,CASSDLRGAEAFF
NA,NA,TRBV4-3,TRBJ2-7,TGCGCCAGCAGCCAAGATTTGGGGGCAGCTGGGGAGCAGTACTTC,CASSQDLGAAGEQYF
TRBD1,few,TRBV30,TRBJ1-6,TGTGCCTGGAGCCGACAGGGGAATTCACCCCTCCACTTT,CAWSRQGNSPLHF
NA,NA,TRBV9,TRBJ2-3,TGTGCCAGCAGCGTAGGAGTCATCACAGATACGCAGTATTTT,CASSVGVITDTQYF
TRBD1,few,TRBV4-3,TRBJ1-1,TGCGCCAGCAGCCAGGGACAGGGGGCCACTGAAGCTTTCTTT,CASSQGQGATEAFF
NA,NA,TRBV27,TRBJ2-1,TGTGCCAGCAGTTTATTTAACGAAAATGAGCAGTTCTTC,CASSLFNENEQFF
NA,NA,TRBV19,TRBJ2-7,TGTGCCAGTAGTTCCCGGGACGTCTACTCCTACGAGCAGTACTTC,CASSSRDVYSYEQYF
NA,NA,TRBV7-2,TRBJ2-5,TGTGCCAGCAGCTTAAATACCGGGACAACCAGAGAGACCCAGTACTTC,CASSLNTGTTRETQYF